These T cell receptor beta chains were read from a single sample in a study of cytomegalovirus exposure and HLA in healthy donors. The protocol was immunoSEQ multiplex PCR, while the TCRdb copy is restricted to in-frame clones and leaves out a portion. The table shows some 110,000 clones, with over 65% occurring only once. The source material was PBMCs. These receptors were collected from a woman aged 50 to 60 in good health and CMV-seropositive. Both conserved end residues are part of each CDR3. The D gene is left open where the match is weak. The size entry is marked missing in some rows and otherwise reads once, few, many or a size class.

TRBJ1-1,TRBV4-3,.,.,CASSQDRTQNTEAFF,TGCGCCAGCAGCCAAGATAGAACCCAGAACACTGAAGCTTTCTTT
TRBJ2-1,TRBV6-1,.,.,CASSEEATFYNEQFF,TGTGCCAGCAGTGAAGAAGCGACTTTCTACAATGAGCAGTTCTTC
TRBJ2-7,TRBV12-5,.,.,CASGLGSYEQYF,TGTGCTAGTGGTTTGGGGAGCTACGAGCAGTACTTC
TRBJ1-1,TRBV7-9,.,TRBD1,CASSLGRGEAFF,TGTGCCAGCAGCTTAGGCAGGGGGGAAGCTTTCTTT
TRBJ1-5,TRBV29-1,.,.,CSVEVELNQPQHF,TGCAGCGTTGAAGTCGAGCTAAATCAGCCCCAGCATTTT
TRBJ1-4,TRBV4-1,.,.,CASSQDFGTNEKLFF,TGCGCCAGCAGCCAAGATTTCGGGACTAATGAAAAACTGTTTTTT
TRBJ1-5,TRBV7-2,.,TRBD1,CASSLGQGAFGQPQHF,TGTGCCAGCAGCTTAGGGCAGGGGGCTTTTGGCCAGCCCCAGCATTTT
TRBJ1-6,TRBV6-6,.,.,CASIDTGLNSPLHF,TGTGCCAGCATTGATACAGGATTGAATTCACCCCTCCACTTT
TRBJ2-5,TRBV15,.,TRBD2,CATSHLGTSGEETQYF,TGTGCCACCAGTCACCTAGGGACTAGCGGGGAAGAGACCCAGTACTTC
TRBJ2-5,TRBV6-1,.,TRBD1,CASSEVPGTGWEQYF,TGTGCCAGCAGTGAAGTCCCCGGGACAGGGTGGGAGCAGTACTTC
TRBJ2-7,TRBV6-1,few,.,CASSELRFYEQYF,TGTGCCAGCAGTGAATTGCGGTTCTACGAGCAGTACTTC
TRBJ1-1,TRBV19,.,TRBD1,CASSVGTGGLLTEAFF,TGTGCCAGTAGTGTTGGGACAGGGGGACTATTGACTGAAGCTTTCTTT
TRBJ2-5,TRBV5-1,few,TRBD2,CASSLALAGGPQETQYF,TGCGCCAGCAGCTTGGCACTAGCGGGGGGCCCACAAGAGACCCAGTACTTC
TRBJ2-7,TRBV29-1,.,.,CSASRQDEQYF,TGCAGCGCTTCTCGGCAGGACGAGCAGTACTTC
TRBJ1-2,TRBV4-2,.,TRBD1,CASSQDIGGDRGYGYTF,TGTGCCAGCAGCCAAGATATAGGGGGGGACAGGGGCTATGGCTACACCTTC
TRBJ2-5,TRBV6-1,.,TRBD2,CASSFGSGLREGQYF,TGTGCCAGCAGCTTCGGTAGCGGGCTCAGGGAGGGGCAGTACTTC
TRBJ2-3,TRBV7-9,.,TRBD2,CASSARTSGGTDTQYF,TGTGCCAGCAGCGCTAGGACTAGCGGGGGCACAGATACGCAGTATTTT
TRBJ1-5,TRBV15,few,.,CATSSRGAQPQHF,TGTGCCACCAGCAGCAGGGGAGCTCAGCCCCAGCATTTT
TRBJ2-5,TRBV27,.,.,CASSLGISGETQYF,TGTGCCAGCAGTTTGGGGATCTCGGGGGAGACCCAGTACTTC
TRBJ2-2,TRBV10-3,few,.,CAIGEGLNTGELFF,TGTGCCATCGGAGAGGGACTGAACACCGGGGAGCTGTTTTTT
TRBJ1-5,TRBV5-5,.,TRBD1,CASSFAGTGGTQPQHF,TGTGCCAGCAGCTTCGCCGGGACAGGGGGCACTCAGCCCCAGCATTTT
TRBJ1-2,TRBV29-1,.,TRBD1,CSVSGQVYYGYTF,TGCAGCGTTTCGGGACAGGTATACTATGGCTACACCTTC
TRBJ2-3,TRBV14,.,.,CASSQDRHSDADTQYF,TGTGCCAGCAGCCAAGATCGACACAGTGACGCAGATACGCAGTATTTT
TRBJ1-5,TRBV4-3,.,TRBD1,CASSPGTDNQPQHF,TGCGCCAGCAGCCCCGGGACAGACAATCAGCCCCAGCATTTT
TRBJ2-4,TRBV28,.,.,CASSAFTGAKNIQYF,TGTGCCAGCAGTGCCTTTACTGGAGCCAAAAACATTCAGTACTTC
TRBJ2-3,TRBV19,.,.,CASSIDTGRDTQYF,TGTGCCAGTAGTATAGATACAGGGCGAGATACGCAGTATTTT
TRBJ2-1,TRBV19,.,.,CASSIGETNYNEQFF,TGTGCCAGTAGTATCGGGGAGACTAACTACAATGAGCAGTTCTTC
TRBJ2-1,TRBV7-9,.,TRBD1,CASSLLGGTGDGNEQFF,TGTGCCAGCAGCTTACTGGGAGGGACAGGGGATGGCAATGAGCAGTTCTTC
TRBJ1-1,TRBV9,few,.,CASTPRTGTEAFF,TGTGCCAGCACTCCTAGAACGGGCACTGAAGCTTTCTTT
TRBJ1-1,TRBV10-3,.,.,CAISEGQANTEAFF,TGTGCCATCAGTGAGGGGCAGGCGAACACTGAAGCTTTCTTT
TRBJ1-1,TRBV19,few,.,CASSIIFGGGPTEAFF,TGTGCCAGTAGTATAATTTTCGGGGGGGGGCCCACTGAAGCTTTCTTT
TRBJ1-2,TRBV7-2,once,.,CASSSRAVSIGYTF,TGTGCCAGCAGCTCGCGGGCGGTTTCCATAGGCTACACCTTC